The TCR beta chain under discussion was sequenced for a study of long-term antiretroviral therapy in people with HIV. Investigators performed immunoSEQ version v3.0 at survey level. TCRdb's table, derived via immunoSEQ multiplex PCR, lists solely in-frame clones and lacks some. The repertoire consists of fewer than 25,000 clones, with around 87% occurring once and the leading ten covering 3% to 4%. Germline V gene data show CDR1 as MNHEY and CDR2 as SMNVEV (reference sequence). V lost 7 bases to trimming and J lost 0 bases, with 12 bases between them. CDR3 size: 15 residues. The TCR sequence derives from a woman aged 45-60 years with HIV. The sample was unsorted PBMCs, taken 2.6 years after starting antiretroviral therapy. V and J are TRBV27 and TRBJ2-2; perhaps TRBD2 as D (6 bases). The CDR3 DNA reads TGTGCCAGCAACCCAGCGGGTACGAACACCGGGGAGCTGTTTTTT. This codes for CASNPAGTNTGELFF.